A selection of T cell receptor beta chains follows, all from one sample in a study of T cell responses to AZD1222 COVID-19 vaccine. Repertoires were generated with immunoSEQ multiplex PCR, while TCRdb's copy carries only in-frame clones and drops some. The table includes over 130,000 clones, about 94% detected once. The input for sequencing was peripheral blood, taken 28 days after the second AZD1222 dose. These receptor sequences come from an adult who received the AZD1222 COVID-19 vaccine. Both conserved end residues are part of each CDR3. Each record gives: D gene, clone size, V gene, J gene, CDR3 protein, CDR3 DNA. A D gene is named only where the DNA matches it firmly. Not every row has a clone size; where given, it reads once, few, many or a size class.

TRBD1,-,TRBV19,TRBJ2-2,CASSSDRGWVGTGELFF,TGTGCCAGTAGTTCGGACAGGGGGTGGGTAGGCACCGGGGAGCTGTTTTTT
TRBD1,-,TRBV27,TRBJ2-7,CASSFTGANEQYF,TGTGCCAGCAGTTTTACAGGGGCCAACGAGCAGTACTTC
TRBD1,-,TRBV3-1/TRBV3-2,TRBJ2-7,CASSQEGGWGQGLGQYF,TGTGCCAGCAGCCAAGAAGGAGGTTGGGGACAGGGACTTGGGCAGTACTTC
TRBD1,-,TRBV7-2,TRBJ1-1,CASSLYRGLTEAFF,TGTGCCAGCAGCTTATACAGGGGATTAACTGAAGCTTTCTTT
-,-,TRBV6-5,TRBJ1-1,CASRRRGDTEAFF,TGTGCCAGCAGGCGCCGGGGGGACACTGAAGCTTTCTTT
-,-,TRBV7-3,TRBJ1-3,CASSRTPGNTIYF,TGTGCCAGCAGCCGTACCCCCGGAAACACCATATATTTT
TRBD2,-,TRBV9,TRBJ2-3,CASSSSGAFTDTQYF,TGTGCCAGCAGCTCTAGCGGGGCCTTCACAGATACGCAGTATTTT
TRBD2,-,TRBV5-4,TRBJ2-1,CACTGGSEQFF,TGTGCCTGCACGGGGGGTAGTGAGCAGTTCTTC
-,once,TRBV5-1,TRBJ1-4,CASSLGSATNEKLFF,TGCGCCAGCAGCTTGGGGTCAGCAACTAATGAAAAACTGTTTTTT
-,-,TRBV5-1,TRBJ2-7,CASSCERRNREEQYF,TGCGCCAGCAGCTGCGAGCGGAGGAATCGAGAAGAGCAGTACTTC
TRBD1,-,TRBV7-2,TRBJ2-7,CASRKQGSNEQYF,TGTGCCAGCAGGAAACAGGGGTCCAACGAGCAGTACTTC
-,-,TRBV11-2,TRBJ2-2,CASSYDRQFTGELFF,TGTGCCAGCAGCTACGACAGACAATTCACCGGGGAGCTGTTTTTT
TRBD1,few,TRBV7-3,TRBJ1-6,CASSMTGGSPLHF,TGTGCCAGCAGCATGACAGGGGGATCACCCCTCCACTTT
-,once,TRBV19,TRBJ2-5,CASSFQLGLSSYETQYF,TGTGCCAGTAGCTTCCAGTTGGGGCTAAGTAGTTATGAGACCCAGTACTTC
TRBD1,-,TRBV2,TRBJ1-5,CASSRLQGASQPQHF,TGTGCCAGCAGCCGCCTTCAGGGGGCATCTCAGCCCCAGCATTTT
-,-,TRBV28,TRBJ2-7,CASSSPGRPYEQYF,TGTGCCAGCTCCTCCCCGGGGAGGCCCTACGAGCAGTACTTC
-,-,TRBV14,TRBJ1-2,CASSPLRGAGVYGYTF,TGTGCCAGCAGCCCCCTTCGGGGGGCAGGAGTCTATGGCTACACCTTC
-,-,TRBV9,TRBJ2-5,CASSVTSSMAQYF,TGTGCCAGCAGCGTAACATCCTCCATGGCCCAGTACTTC
TRBD1,-,TRBV13,TRBJ2-2,CASSSSGGGELFF,TGTGCCAGCAGCTCATCAGGGGGCGGGGAGCTGTTTTTT
-,-,TRBV11-2,TRBJ2-3,CASSLDGETSTDTQYF,TGTGCCAGCAGCTTAGACGGGGAAACTAGCACAGATACGCAGTATTTT
TRBD1,-,TRBV11-2,TRBJ1-6,CASREGTGLYPPLHF,TGTGCCAGCAGGGAAGGGACAGGTCTTTATCCACCCCTCCACTTT
TRBD1,-,TRBV6-1,TRBJ1-2,CASSDGTELDGYTF,TGTGCCAGCAGTGATGGGACAGAACTTGATGGCTACACCTTC
-,-,TRBV28,TRBJ1-2,CASRPGPFWAYGYTF,TGTGCCAGCAGGCCCGGACCCTTTTGGGCCTATGGCTACACCTTC
TRBD1,-,TRBV11-1,TRBJ2-1,CASSPSPGTGLDEQFF,TGTGCCAGCAGCCCCTCCCCCGGGACAGGGCTGGATGAGCAGTTCTTC
TRBD1,once,TRBV18,TRBJ1-3,CASSGDSGNTIYF,TGTGCCAGCTCAGGGGACAGCGGAAACACCATATATTTT
TRBD2,-,TRBV6-5,TRBJ2-7,CASSPSGAFYEQYF,TGTGCCAGCAGTCCTAGCGGGGCCTTCTACGAGCAGTACTTC
TRBD2,-,TRBV9,TRBJ2-1,CASSSSGSKYNEQFF,TGTGCCAGCAGCTCTAGCGGGAGTAAGTACAATGAGCAGTTCTTC
-,few,TRBV2,TRBJ1-2,CASSYSYGYTF,TGTGCCAGCAGTTACTCCTATGGCTACACCTTC
TRBD1,-,TRBV5-4,TRBJ1-2,CASSLLGVGTGHGYTF,TGTGCCAGCAGCTTGTTAGGCGTAGGGACAGGGCACGGCTACACCTTC
TRBD1,-,TRBV7-3,TRBJ1-1,CASSLRGQGAINTEAFF,TGTGCCAGCAGCTTAAGGGGACAGGGGGCGATTAACACTGAAGCTTTCTTT
TRBD2,once,TRBV15,TRBJ2-5,CAIRTSVETQYF,TGTGCCATACGGACTAGTGTGGAGACCCAGTACTTC
TRBD1,once,TRBV28,TRBJ1-3,CASSQRTGGDGNTIYF,TGTGCCAGCAGCCAACGGACAGGCGGGGATGGAAACACCATATATTTT
-,-,TRBV19,TRBJ1-2,CASRGQNYGYTF,TGTGCCAGTAGAGGCCAGAACTATGGCTACACCTTC
-,-,TRBV5-4,TRBJ2-1,CASSFTSSIPNEQFF,TGTGCCAGCAGCTTCACTAGTTCCATTCCCAATGAGCAGTTCTTC
TRBD1,-,TRBV5-1,TRBJ1-5,CASSTGTGFNQPQHF,TGCGCCAGCAGCACCGGGACAGGCTTCAATCAGCCCCAGCATTTT
TRBD1,-,TRBV7-9,TRBJ2-5,CASSPGQGVRETQYF,TGTGCCAGCAGCCCCGGACAGGGGGTTAGAGAGACCCAGTACTTC
TRBD2,-,TRBV6-4,TRBJ2-3,CASSGLAGATDTQYF,TGTGCCAGCAGTGGACTAGCGGGAGCCACAGATACGCAGTATTTT
-,few,TRBV15,TRBJ2-2,CATGDLNTGELFF,TGTGCCACCGGCGATTTGAACACCGGGGAGCTGTTTTTT
-,-,TRBV5-6,TRBJ2-7,CASSYGFYEQYF,TGTGCCAGCAGCTACGGATTCTACGAGCAGTACTTC